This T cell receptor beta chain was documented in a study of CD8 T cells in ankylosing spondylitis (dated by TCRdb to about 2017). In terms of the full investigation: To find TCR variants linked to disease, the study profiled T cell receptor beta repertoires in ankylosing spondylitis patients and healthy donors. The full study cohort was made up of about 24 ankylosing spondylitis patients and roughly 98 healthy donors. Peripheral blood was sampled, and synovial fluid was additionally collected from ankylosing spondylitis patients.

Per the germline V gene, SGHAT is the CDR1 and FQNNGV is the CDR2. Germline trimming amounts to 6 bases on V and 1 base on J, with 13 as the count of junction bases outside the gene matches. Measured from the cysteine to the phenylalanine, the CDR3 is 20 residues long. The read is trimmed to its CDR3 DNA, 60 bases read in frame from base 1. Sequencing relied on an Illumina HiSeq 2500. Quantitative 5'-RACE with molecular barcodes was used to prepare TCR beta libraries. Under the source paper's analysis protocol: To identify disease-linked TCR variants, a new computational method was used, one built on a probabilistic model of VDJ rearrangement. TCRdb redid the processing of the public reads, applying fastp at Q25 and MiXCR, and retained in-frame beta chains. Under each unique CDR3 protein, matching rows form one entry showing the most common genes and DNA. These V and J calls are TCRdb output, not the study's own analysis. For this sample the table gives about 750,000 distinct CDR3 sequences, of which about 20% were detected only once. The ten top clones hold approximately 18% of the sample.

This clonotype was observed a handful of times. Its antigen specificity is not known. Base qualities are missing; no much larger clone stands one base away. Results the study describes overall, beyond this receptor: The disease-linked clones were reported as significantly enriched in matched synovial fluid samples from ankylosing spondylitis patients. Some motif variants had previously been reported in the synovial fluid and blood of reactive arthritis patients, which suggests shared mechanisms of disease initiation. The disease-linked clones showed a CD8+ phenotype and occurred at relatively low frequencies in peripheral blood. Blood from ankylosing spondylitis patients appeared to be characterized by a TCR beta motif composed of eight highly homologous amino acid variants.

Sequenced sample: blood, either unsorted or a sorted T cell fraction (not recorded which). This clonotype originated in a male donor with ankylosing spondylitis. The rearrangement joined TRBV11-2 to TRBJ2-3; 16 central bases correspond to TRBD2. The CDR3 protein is CASRKTGTSGRVTGTDTQYF. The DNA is TGTGCCAGCAGGAAGACCGGGACTAGCGGGAGGGTGACGGGCACAGATACGCAGTATTTT.